This T cell receptor (beta chain) was identified in a study of blood T cell repertoires in COVID-19. Background on the study: The samples span acute and convalescent COVID-19 from the United States, Italy and Spain. PBMCs, B-cell-depleted T cells, or T cells were the source of the cDNA or gDNA that made up the material.

This clone was detected only a few times. This CDR3 is built from 18 residues. Germline CDR1 is SGHRS and CDR2 is YFSETQ. J was trimmed by 4 bases and V by 4 bases; bases with no gene match: 15. Per the authors' pipeline: Amplification with reference gene primers provided the estimates of nucleated cell counts. Repertoires were generated with immunoSEQ multiplex PCR, while TCRdb's copy carries only in-frame clones and drops some. That table supplies the V and J calls and clone size; D and trimming were determined from the DNA. The sample includes around 43,000 clones, around 79% of them seen just once.

This sequence was found in a human donor in a cohort sampled during active COVID-19. The specimen sequenced was peripheral blood. This chain uses TRBV5-1 with TRBJ2-2; TRBD2 aligns across 8 bases. Here the CDR3 reads CASSPLLGAGASTGELFF. CDR3 sequence (DNA): TGCGCCAGCAGCCCCCTTTTAGGAGCGGGAGCCTCCACCGGGGAGCTGTTTTTT.